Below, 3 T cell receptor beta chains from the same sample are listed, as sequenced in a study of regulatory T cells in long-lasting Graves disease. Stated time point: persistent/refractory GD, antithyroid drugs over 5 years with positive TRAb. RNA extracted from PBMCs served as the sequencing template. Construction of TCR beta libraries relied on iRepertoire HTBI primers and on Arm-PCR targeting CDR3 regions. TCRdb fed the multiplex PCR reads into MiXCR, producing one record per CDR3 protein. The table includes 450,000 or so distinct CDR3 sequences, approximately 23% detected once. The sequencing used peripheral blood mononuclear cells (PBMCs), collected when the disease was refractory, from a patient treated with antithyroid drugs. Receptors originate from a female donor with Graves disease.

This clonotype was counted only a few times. In nucleotides, the CDR3 is TGTGCCAGCAGTCCAGACAGGGTAGTTCAGCCCCAGCATTTT. Amino acid sequence: CASSPDRVVQPQHF. The rearrangement uses TRBV27 and TRBJ1-5; 7 bases map to TRBD1. The V segment lost 5 bases and the J segment 6 bases; nucleotides outside the gene matches: 7. Germline lookup yields CDR1 MNHEY and CDR2 SMNVEV (reference sequence). CDR3 length: 14 residues.

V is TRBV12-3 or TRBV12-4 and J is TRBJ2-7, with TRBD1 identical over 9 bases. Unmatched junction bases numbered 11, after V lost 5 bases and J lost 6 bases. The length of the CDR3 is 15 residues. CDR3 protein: CASSLGTGSLREQYF. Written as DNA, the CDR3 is TGTGCCAGCAGTCTTGGGACAGGGTCCCTCCGCGAGCAGTACTTC.

The CDR3 nucleotides are TGTGCCAGCAGTTTATCCCCCGGCACGGCGAACACTGAAGCTTTCTTT. Encoded protein: CASSLSPGTANTEAFF. The genes are TRBV28 and TRBJ1-1; no definite D call. Trimming removed 1 base at V and 1 base at J, with 13 bases between. The CDR3 has 16 residues. The germline V gene has CDR1 MDHEN and CDR2 SYDVKM.